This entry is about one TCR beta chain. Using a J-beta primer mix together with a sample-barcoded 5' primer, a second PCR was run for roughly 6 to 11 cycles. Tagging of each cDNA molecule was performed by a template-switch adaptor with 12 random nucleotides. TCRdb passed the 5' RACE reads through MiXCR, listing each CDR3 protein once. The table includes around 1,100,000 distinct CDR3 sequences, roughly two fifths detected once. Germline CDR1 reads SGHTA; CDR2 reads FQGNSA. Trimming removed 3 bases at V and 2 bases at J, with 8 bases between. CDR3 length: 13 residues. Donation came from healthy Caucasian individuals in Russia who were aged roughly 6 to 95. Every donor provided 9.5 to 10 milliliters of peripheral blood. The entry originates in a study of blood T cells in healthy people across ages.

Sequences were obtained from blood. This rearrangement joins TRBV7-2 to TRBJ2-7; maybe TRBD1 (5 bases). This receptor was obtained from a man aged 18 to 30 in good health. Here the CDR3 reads CASSFTGTYEQYF. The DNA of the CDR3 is TGTGCCAGCAGCTTTACAGGTACCTACGAGCAGTACTTC.